The T cell receptor (beta chain) under discussion was sequenced for a study of T cell responses to AZD1222 COVID-19 vaccine. Assay: immunoSEQ multiplex PCR; the TCRdb copy retains only in-frame clones and omits some. The data show 150,000 to 200,000 clones, roughly 92% seen once. This clone was observed a single time. The CDR3 consists of 16 residues. Trimming removed 1 base from V and 2 bases from J, with 12 bases in between. Germline CDR1 and CDR2: KGHSH and LQKENI. This chain uses TRBV18 with TRBJ1-3; a possible D gene is TRBD1 (5 bases). The receptor was derived from an adult in good health. This specimen was peripheral blood, taken on day 0 of AZD1222 vaccination. CDR3 loop: CASSPLTKGPGNTIYF. The CDR3 DNA reads as TGTGCCAGCTCACCACTGACCAAGGGACCTGGAAACACCATATATTTT. The whole variable domain, filled in from reference TRBV18 and TRBJ1-3, reads NAGVMQNPRHLVRRRGQEARLRCSPMKGHSHVYWYRQLPEEGLKFMVYLQKENIIDESGMPKERFSAEFPKEGPSILRIQQVVRGDSAAYFCASSPLTKGPGNTIYFGEGSWLTVV.